Listed below are T cell receptor beta chains from one sample, sequenced in a study of vaccination and CD4 T cells after COVID-19. Using its own MiXCR run on the PCR reads, TCRdb lists one record per CDR3 protein. The sample shows just over 20,000 distinct CDR3 sequences, approximately 50% of them seen only once. No cognate antigen is known for these TCRs. The sequencing input was CD4+ T cells from blood, cultured in vitro. Receptor source: a human donor who had recovered from COVID-19. Both conserved end residues are trimmed from each CDR3. A D gene is named only where the DNA matches it firmly.

d_call j_call v_call cdr3_aa
NA TRBJ2-3 TRBV4-1 ASSSLRGASTDTQY
NA TRBJ1-1 TRBV20-1 SARESFQGHTEAF
TRBD1 TRBJ1-3 TRBV7-6 ASSPSGRGLGNTIY
NA TRBJ2-1 TRBV11-3 ASSLGGPSNEQF
NA TRBJ1-1 TRBV6-5 ASSYMGVGNTEAF
TRBD1 TRBJ1-3 TRBV19 ASSAGQGALGNTIY
NA TRBJ2-7 TRBV20-1 SARGGLREQY
TRBD2 TRBJ2-2 TRBV27 ASSPWTSGRYTGELF
TRBD1 TRBJ2-3 TRBV25-1 ASSELGTVPSTDTQY
NA TRBJ1-3 TRBV6-2/TRBV6-3 ASSSGRLSGNTIY
NA TRBJ2-2 TRBV15 ATSRDGGEGGELF
TRBD1 TRBJ1-5 TRBV6-1 ASSPGTGGEPQH
TRBD1 TRBJ1-2 TRBV19 ASTPGQGVEGNYGYT
TRBD1 TRBJ1-5 TRBV2 ASLPPGQGSNQPQH
NA TRBJ1-6 TRBV19 ASRAGSSYNSPLH
NA TRBJ2-7 TRBV20-1 SARVGTYEQY
NA TRBJ2-6 TRBV7-2 ASSLAWYGANVLT
NA TRBJ2-7 TRBV7-8 ASSPDSSSSYEQY
TRBD2 TRBJ2-3 TRBV4-3 ASSQAGLAGTDTQY
TRBD2 TRBJ2-7 TRBV20-1 SAPTSGGGSYEQY
NA TRBJ2-3 TRBV21-1 ASSKPSGGSTDTQY
NA TRBJ2-7 TRBV7-9 ASSSVDKLEEQY
NA TRBJ2-7 TRBV11-3 ASSLRRSGQGSYEQY
NA TRBJ2-7 TRBV4-2 ASSHSADRRVYEQY
NA TRBJ1-2 TRBV20-1 SAKEQGYYGYT
TRBD1 TRBJ2-7 TRBV6-1 ASKPGQRYEQY
NA TRBJ1-6 TRBV30 AWSRRGDNSPLH
TRBD1 TRBJ2-2 TRBV27 ASSFLGQGWDTGELF